Following are 4 T cell receptor beta chains from one sample sequenced in a study of T cells in Graves' hyperthyroidism and ophthalmopathy. RNA transcripts yielded amplified TCR beta CDR3 regions. First-round RT-PCR targeting the TCR CDR3 was performed with the HTBI primer set. MiXCR, applied by TCRdb to the multiplex PCR reads, yields one record per CDR3 protein. The data hold about 760,000 distinct CDR3 sequences, with 30% to 40% observed a single time. Material for sequencing was blood. These receptors originate from a woman in her 40s with Graves' hyperthyroidism.

This sequence joins TRBV6-6 and TRBJ1-5; 9 bases line up with TRBD1. The CDR3 loop spans 16 amino acids. The germline gives CDR1 MNHNY, CDR2 SVGAGI (reference sequence). Germline trimming cut 6 bases from V and 5 bases from J; bases unmatched to any gene: 11. The CDR3 bases are TGTGCCAGCAGGACAGGGGGGGGACGGATAGATCAGCCCCAGCATTTT. This gives the protein CASRTGGGRIDQPQHF.

The rearrangement joins TRBV14 to TRBJ1-1; 7 bases map to TRBD1. The V gene's germline CDR1 is SGHDN and CDR2 FVKESK. This CDR3 is built from 15 residues. V gave up 1 base and J gave up 4 bases; unmatched junction bases: 6. The CDR3 region is CASSQVEGAITEAFF. DNA for the CDR3: TGTGCCAGCAGCCAAGTTGAGGGGGCTATCACTGAAGCTTTCTTT.

There are many counts of this clonotype. V gene TRBV24-1 combines with J gene TRBJ1-2, with D perhaps matching TRBD1 (5 bases). This CDR3 comprises 13 residues. The V end was cut by 0 bases, the J end by 8 bases, with 9 bases between. CDR1 KGHDR and CDR2 SFDVKD come from the germline V gene. The CDR3 is CATSDLQGDGYTF. As DNA, the CDR3 is TGTGCCACCAGTGATTTGCAAGGGGACGGCTACACCTTC.

The chain joins TRBV14 to TRBJ1-3; tentatively, D is TRBD1 (6 bases). The V end was cut by 2 bases, the J end by 7 bases, with 9 bases between. Germline loops: CDR1 SGHDN, CDR2 FVKESK. There are 13 residues in the CDR3. In DNA form, the CDR3 reads TGTGCCAGCAGCCAAACAGGGATGAACACCATATATTTT. This codes for CASSQTGMNTIYF.